Below, 25 T cell receptor beta chains from the same sample are listed, as sequenced in a study of response to subunit inactivated influenza vaccine. TCRdb reanalysed the RT-PCR reads using MiXCR and keeps one entry per CDR3 protein. Here the sample spans around 580,000 distinct CDR3 sequences, 11% to 15% being singletons. The sample consisted of PBMCs from blood, taken 12 days after vaccination. The receptor set was obtained from a man aged 50 or older who received an inactivated influenza vaccine.

The chain links TRBV20-1 to TRBJ2-7; TRBD1 matches 8 bases. The germline CDR1 and CDR2 sequences are DFQATT and SNEGSKA (reference sequence). J gave up 0 bases and V 5 bases, and 3 bases lay outside the gene matches. CDR3 size: 13 residues. This CDR3 reads CSARDRYSYEQYF. CDR3 in DNA: TGCAGTGCTCGGGACAGGTACTCCTACGAGCAGTACTTC.

V gene TRBV15 combines with J gene TRBJ2-5; D might be TRBD2 (7 bases). The V end lost 4 bases, the J end lost 3 bases, and 12 bases lay between the germline ends. CDR1 is LNHNV, CDR2 YYDKDF, per germline (reference sequence). The length of the CDR3 is 14 residues. The CDR3 spells CATSNGGGEETQYF. The CDR3 bases are TGTGCCACCAGCAATGGGGGGGGCGAAGAGACCCAGTACTTC. Drawing the rest from reference TRBV15 and TRBJ2-5, the complete variable domain is DAMVIQNPRYQVTQFGKPVTLSCSQTLNHNVMYWYQQKSSQAPKLLFHYYDKDFNNEADTPDNFQSRRPNTSFCFLDIRSPGLGDTAMYLCATSNGGGEETQYFGPGTRLLVL.

Only a few counts were recorded for this clonotype. The rearrangement uses TRBV3-1 and TRBJ2-5; D is unclear. V was shortened by 2 bases and J by 4 bases, with 11 bases between the two germline ends. The CDR3 is 14 amino acids. The germline V gene has CDR1 LGHDT and CDR2 YNNKEL (reference sequence). The CDR3: CASSQSEATETQYF. The CDR3 DNA reads as TGTGCCAGCAGCCAAAGTGAAGCGACAGAGACCCAGTACTTC.

The chain has TRBV21-1 and TRBJ1-2. TRBV21-1 is tagged as a pseudogene. The CDR3 is 10 residues long. The CDR3 protein is CARRVGGYTF. The DNA of the CDR3 is TGTGCCAGGAGGGTGGGGGGCTACACCTTC.

The V gene is TRBV29-1, the J gene TRBJ1-1; 11 nucleotides line up with TRBD1. Per germline, CDR1 SQVTM and CDR2 ANQGSEA. Trimming took 6 bases from V and 10 from J; bases not matched to a gene: 4. The CDR3 sequence is 11 residues long. Written as DNA, the CDR3 is TGCAGCGTCGGGGACAGGGGGTCAGCTTTCTTT. This encodes CSVGDRGSAFF.

This clonotype was observed a handful of times. The genes are TRBV29-1 and TRBJ2-2, with 11 bases lining up with TRBD2. Germline trimming cut 7 bases from V and 6 bases from J; bases unmatched to any gene: 13. Germline V gene sequence: CDR1 SQVTM, CDR2 ANQGSEA. This CDR3 is 16 amino acids long. This CDR3 is CSAQITSGRYAGELFF. The CDR3 coding sequence is TGCAGCGCCCAAATTACTAGCGGGAGATATGCCGGGGAGCTGTTTTTT.

This clonotype occurred a few times. The genes are TRBV27 and TRBJ2-7, with 13 nucleotides matching TRBD2. Trimming removed 3 bases from V and 0 bases from J; junction bases left unmatched: 5. This CDR3 is 17 amino acids long. Germline V gene lookup returns CDR1 MNHEY and CDR2 SMNVEV (reference sequence). In nucleotides, the CDR3 is TGTGCCAGCAGTTTCTGGTGGACTAGCGGGAGCTCCTACGAGCAGTACTTC. It codes for CASSFWWTSGSSYEQYF.

Worth noting for this clonotype: Relative to the germline gene, one junction end is altered; a read error may explain this. The V gene is TRBV5-1, the J gene TRBJ2-1; weak D call: TRBD2 (5 bases). CDR1 and CDR2 (germline): SGHRS, YFSETQ. CDR3 length: 15 amino acids. CDR3 protein: CGSSLVGSSYNEQFF. CDR3 sequence (DNA): TGCGGCAGCAGCTTGGTGGGGAGCTCCTACAATGAGCAGTTCTTC.

In this sample, this clonotype is medium-sized. The chain employs TRBV29-1 and TRBJ2-3; no clear D gene. The V gene's germline CDR1 is SQVTM and CDR2 ANQGSEA. V was shortened by 3 bases and J by 1 base, with 11 bases between the two germline ends. The CDR3 sequence is 14 residues long. In DNA form, the CDR3 reads TGCAGCGTTGATAGGCCCCAGGGCACAGATACGCAGTATTTT. Amino acids: CSVDRPQGTDTQYF.

V and J are TRBV12-3 or TRBV12-4 and TRBJ2-1, with 11 bases lining up with TRBD2. CDR3 size: 15 residues. V trimming: 6 bases; J trimming: 10 bases; junction bases outside the gene matches: 11. CDR3 sequence: CASRPTGTSGREQFF. CDR3 DNA sequence: TGTGCCAGCAGACCAACCGGGACTAGCGGTCGAGAGCAGTTCTTC.

This clonotype has only a few counts. DNA of the CDR3: TGTGCCAGCAGTGGAGGTGGAGGGTTAACCTACGAGCAGTACTTC. This sequence encodes CASSGGGGLTYEQYF. The chain employs TRBV28 and TRBJ2-7; TRBD2 is a possible D gene (6 bases). Germline CDR1 MDHEN, CDR2 SYDVKM. This CDR3 has 15 amino acids. The V gene lost 5 bases and the J gene lost 2 bases, with 16 bases spanning the gap.

This clonotype was observed at least ten times. The chain has TRBV7-9 and TRBJ2-3; 11 bases agree with TRBD1. J was trimmed by 4 bases and V by 5 bases; bases with no gene match: 8. The germline V gene encodes CDR1 SEHNR and CDR2 FQNEAQ (reference sequence). The CDR3 contains 16 residues. CDR3 amino acids: CASSPQGQGVADTQYF. CDR3 sequence (DNA): TGTGCCAGCAGCCCGCAGGGACAGGGGGTTGCAGATACGCAGTATTTT.

CDR3 residues: CASSLFPATNVAGELFF. CDR3 in DNA: TGTGCCAGCAGTTTGTTCCCGGCCACGAATGTCGCCGGGGAGCTGTTTTTT. The rearrangement joins TRBV12-3 or TRBV12-4 to TRBJ2-2; no definite D call. The CDR3 has 17 residues. The germline V and J ends were trimmed by 3 bases and 6 bases, with 20 bases remaining between them.

This clonotype has more than one count but fewer than ten. The chain couples TRBV5-5 to TRBJ1-1; D is uncertain. Looked up from germline, CDR1 is SGHKS and CDR2 is YYEKEE (reference sequence). This CDR3 spans 15 amino acids. V was clipped by 3 bases and J by 4 bases, with 16 bases between them. The CDR3 here is CASSSAWNYPTEAFF. The CDR3 nucleotides read TGTGCCAGCAGCTCCGCTTGGAACTACCCCACTGAAGCTTTCTTT.

The V and J genes are TRBV29-1 and TRBJ1-4, with D uncertain. This CDR3 spans 14 amino acids. V lost 4 bases to trimming and J lost 4 bases, with 13 bases between them. Germline CDR1 reads SQVTM; CDR2 reads ANQGSEA. CDR3 sequence (DNA): TGCAGCGTTGGAATGGGCAGGATTAATGAAAAACTGTTTTTT. It encodes CSVGMGRINEKLFF.

The V gene is TRBV12-3 or TRBV12-4, the J gene TRBJ1-1; 7 nucleotides agree with TRBD1. The CDR3 has 12 residues. J lost 7 bases, V lost 6 bases, and 5 bases had no gene match. The DNA for the CDR3 is TGTGCCAGCAGGAACCGGGACAGTGAAGCTTTCTTT. Protein: CASRNRDSEAFF.

The rearrangement joins TRBV4-2 to TRBJ1-5; TRBD1 might be the D (6 bases). CDR3 length: 15 residues. Trimming took 4 bases from V and 1 from J, leaving 11 bases between them. Per germline, CDR1 LGHNA and CDR2 YNFKEQ. CDR3 protein: CASSPWTESNQPQHF. The DNA for the CDR3 is TGTGCCAGCAGCCCTTGGACAGAAAGCAATCAGCCCCAGCATTTT.

The table lists this clonotype with a few counts. J is TRBJ2-7 and V is TRBV7-2, with unresolved D. Trimming cost V 3 bases and J 0 bases, with 12 bases left between them. The germline V gene has CDR1 SGHTA and CDR2 FQGNSA. The CDR3 is 15 amino acids. CDR3 bases: TGTGCCAGCAGCTTTGGTGGCACGCTCTCCTACGAGCAGTACTTC. Protein sequence: CASSFGGTLSYEQYF.

This clonotype was seen a few times. The V call is TRBV29-1, the J call TRBJ2-1, with TRBD2 matching 9 bases. Trimming at V came to 5 bases and at J to 4 bases, leaving 12 bases not matched to a gene. The CDR3 consists of 16 residues. Germline assignment: CDR1 SQVTM and CDR2 ANQGSEA. CDR3 loop: CSVYGRQREVYNEQFF. In nucleotides, the CDR3 is TGCAGCGTTTACGGACGACAGCGGGAGGTTTACAATGAGCAGTTCTTC.

This clonotype was observed a handful of times. The genes are TRBV28 and TRBJ1-5; 10 nucleotides agree with TRBD1. V lost 1 base and J lost 1; bases outside the gene matches: 4. CDR1 is MDHEN, CDR2 SYDVKM, per germline. There are 17 residues in the CDR3. CDR3 DNA sequence: TGTGCCAGCAGTTTATACCGGGGACAGGGGAGCAATCAGCCCCAGCATTTT. Its protein is CASSLYRGQGSNQPQHF.

This clonotype was seen a handful of times. V usage is TRBV7-2 and J usage is TRBJ2-2; possible D gene TRBD2, 6 bases. The CDR3 has 12 amino acids. V dropped 4 bases and J dropped 13 bases, with 13 bases sitting between them. CDR1 and CDR2 from the germline V gene are SGHTA and FQGNSA. CDR3 residues: CASSWAGGGLFF. The CDR3 DNA reads TGTGCCAGCAGCTGGGCCGGGGGAGGGCTGTTTTTT.

V usage is TRBV28 and J usage is TRBJ2-1, with D hard to call. The V and J ends lost 5 bases and 9 bases respectively, with 11 bases between them. CDR1 MDHEN and CDR2 SYDVKM come from the germline V gene. The CDR3 is 12 amino acids. CDR3 nucleotides: TGTGCCAGCAGTCCTCACCCCGGTGAGCAGTTCTTC. As protein: CASSPHPGEQFF.

The chain joins TRBV6-1 to TRBJ2-1, with D maybe TRBD1 (6 bases). Germline-derived CDR1 and CDR2 are MNHNS and SASEGT. Trimming stripped 7 bases from V and 4 bases from J, with 11 bases between. The CDR3 covers 13 residues. The CDR3 is CASMGAQYNEQFF. DNA for the CDR3: TGTGCCAGCATGGGGGCACAGTACAATGAGCAGTTCTTC.

The chain has TRBV10-3 and TRBJ1-1; D is ambiguous. V was shortened by 5 bases and J by 3 bases, with 13 bases between the two germline ends. Germline lookup yields CDR1 ENHRY and CDR2 SYGVKD. The CDR3 is 14 residues long. CDR3 sequence: CAISTVLGDTEAFF. CDR3 bases: TGTGCCATCAGTACAGTGCTTGGGGACACTGAAGCTTTCTTT.

This clonotype has ten or more counts. The V call is TRBV9, the J call TRBJ2-1, with D possibly being TRBD1 (5 bases). With 5 bases removed from V and 5 bases from J, the gap between germline ends came to 14 bases. Per the germline V gene, CDR1 is SGDLS and CDR2 is YYNGEE. This CDR3 is 14 amino acids long. CDR3 loop: CASSLQGSDNEQFF. The CDR3 DNA follows: TGTGCCAGCAGTCTGCAGGGATCTGACAATGAGCAGTTCTTC.